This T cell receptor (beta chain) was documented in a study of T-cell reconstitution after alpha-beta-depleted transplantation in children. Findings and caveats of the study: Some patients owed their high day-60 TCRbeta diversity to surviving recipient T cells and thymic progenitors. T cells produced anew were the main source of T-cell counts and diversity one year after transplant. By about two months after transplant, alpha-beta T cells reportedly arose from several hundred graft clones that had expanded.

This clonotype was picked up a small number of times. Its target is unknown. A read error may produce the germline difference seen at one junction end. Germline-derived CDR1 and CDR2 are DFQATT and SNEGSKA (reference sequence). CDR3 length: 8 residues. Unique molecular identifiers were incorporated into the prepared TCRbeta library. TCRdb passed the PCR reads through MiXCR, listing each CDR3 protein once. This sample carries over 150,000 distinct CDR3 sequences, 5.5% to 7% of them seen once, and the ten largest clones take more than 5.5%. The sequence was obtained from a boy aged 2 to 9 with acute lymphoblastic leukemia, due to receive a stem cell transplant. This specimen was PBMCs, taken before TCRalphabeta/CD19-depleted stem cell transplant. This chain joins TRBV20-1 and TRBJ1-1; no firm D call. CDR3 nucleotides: TGCAGTGCAGTAACCGGGGACTTT. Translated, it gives CSAVTGDF.